The rows below give T cell receptor beta chains drawn from one sample of a study of T-cell memory formation after mild COVID-19. Via MiXCR, TCRdb re-called the 5' RACE reads, giving one row per CDR3 protein. This sample has about 350,000 distinct CDR3 sequences, with around 15% found just once. Sequenced sample: PBMCs or a T cell subset sorted from them (not recorded which). The receptors originated from a man aged 18-30 years who had mild COVID-19 (a few samples of this study predate the infection). Cell type and time point are not known. CDR3s include the opening cysteine and the closing phenylalanine or tryptophan. The order of the fields is CDR3 length, clone size, V gene, J gene, D gene, CDR3 DNA, CDR3 protein. D genes are given only for firm matches. The size of a clone is reported for some rows only, either as once, few or many, or as a class for expanded clones.

>16|many|TRBV12-3/TRBV12-4|TRBJ2-1|TRBD2
TGTGCCAGCAGTTTACGGCTAGCGGGGTCCGAGGGGAAGCAGTTCTTC
CASSLRLAGSEGKQFF
>10|few|TRBV2|TRBJ1-4|NA
TGTGCCAGCGCCGACACCGACCCCAAATTT
CASADTDPKF
>14|many|TRBV5-1|TRBJ2-1|TRBD2
TGCGCCAGCAGCTTGGCGGGGGGGATCAATGAGCAGTTCTTC
CASSLAGGINEQFF
>16|NA|TRBV19|TRBJ2-7|TRBD1
TGTGCCAGTAGTATAATACCCGGGACAGGGGACTACGAGCAGTACTTC
CASSIIPGTGDYEQYF
>14|many|TRBV4-3|TRBJ1-1|NA
TGCGCCAGCAGCCAGGGCGACATGAACACTGAAGCTTTCTTT
CASSQGDMNTEAFF
>16|NA|TRBV7-2|TRBJ2-5|NA
TGTGCCAGCAGCTTACACTTGGGACCGACGCAAGAGACCCAGTACTTC
CASSLHLGPTQETQYF
>16|NA|TRBV5-1|TRBJ1-1|TRBD1
TGCGCCAGCAGCTTTGTAGGGACAGGCATCTTAACTGAAGCTTTCTTT
CASSFVGTGILTEAFF
>14|few|TRBV11-3|TRBJ2-1|NA
TGTGCCAGCAGCTTAGGTTCGACGGGAAATGAGCAGTTCTTC
CASSLGSTGNEQFF
>15|NA|TRBV12-3/TRBV12-4|TRBJ2-2|NA
TGTGCCAGCAGTTTGAGGACTTCGAACACCGGGGAGCTGTTTTTT
CASSLRTSNTGELFF
>15|NA|TRBV15|TRBJ1-3|NA
TGTGCCACCAGTCCGTCGGTGAACCCTGGAAACACCATATATTTT
CATSPSVNPGNTIYF
>17|NA|TRBV4-1|TRBJ2-6|NA
TGCGCCAGCAGCGAAGGCTTCGCCTTCTCTGGGGCCAACGTCCTGACTTTC
CASSEGFAFSGANVLTF
>16|NA|TRBV9|TRBJ2-7|TRBD2
TGTGCCAGCAGCCCCTCCGGGAGGGGTTTACCCTACGAGCAGTACTTC
CASSPSGRGLPYEQYF
>13|NA|TRBV10-2|TRBJ1-6|NA
TGCGCCAGCAGTCCCAGAGATAATTCACCCCTCCACTTT
CASSPRDNSPLHF
>16|NA|TRBV5-1|TRBJ2-5|TRBD2
TGCGCCAGCAGCAACCGTGGACTAGCGCTCCAAGAGACCCAGTACTTC
CASSNRGLALQETQYF
>13|NA|TRBV10-3|TRBJ1-1|NA
TGTGCCATCAGTGAGTCGGCAGGGCGGGAAGCTTTCTTT
CAISESAGREAFF
>12|NA|TRBV27|TRBJ2-3|NA
TGTGCCAACAGTTCGGAATCAGATACGCAGTATTTT
CANSSESDTQYF
>13|few|TRBV11-2|TRBJ2-7|NA
TGTGCCAGCCTCTTCATGATCGGCAACGAGCAGTACTTC
CASLFMIGNEQYF
>15|NA|TRBV9|TRBJ1-2|NA
TGTGCCAGCAGCGTAGATTGGGGCAATGGGTATGGCTACACCTTC
CASSVDWGNGYGYTF
>15|NA|TRBV6-1|TRBJ2-1|TRBD2
TGTGCCAGCAGCCAAATTCCTCTGGGGTGGACTAGCGCGGTCTTC
CASSQIPLGWTSAVF
>14|NA|TRBV19|TRBJ1-4|NA
TGTGCCAGTAGCCCACAGCAACTAAATGAAAAACTGTTTTTT
CASSPQQLNEKLFF
>14|NA|TRBV7-8|TRBJ1-6|NA
TGTGCCAGCAGCTCAGGCGGGATGGGTTCACCCCTCCACTTT
CASSSGGMGSPLHF
>14|many|TRBV6-2/TRBV6-3|TRBJ2-1|NA
TGTGCCAGCAGTTACTACGGGAGCTACAATGAGCAGTTCTTC
CASSYYGSYNEQFF
>15|few|TRBV5-1|TRBJ2-2|NA
TGCGCCAGCAGCAGAGCCGGGACAACTACCGGGGAGCTGTTTTTT
CASSRAGTTTGELFF
>13|once|TRBV20-1|TRBJ1-1|NA
TGCAGTGCTAGAGACCAGGGTGACACTGAAGCTTTCTTT
CSARDQGDTEAFF
>16|NA|TRBV28|TRBJ2-6|TRBD1
TGTGCCAGCACCGGGACAGGGTTCATTGGGGCCAACGTCCTGACTTTC
CASTGTGFIGANVLTF
>14|once|TRBV5-1|TRBJ2-3|NA
TGCGCCAGCAGCTCGGTATTTAGCACAGATACGCAGTATTTT
CASSSVFSTDTQYF
>12|NA|TRBV20-1|TRBJ1-1|TRBD1
TGCAGTGCCAAGGACAGGGACACTGAAGCTTTCTTT
CSAKDRDTEAFF
>14|few|TRBV6-5|TRBJ2-4|NA
TGTGCCAGCAGTCCTCCAGGGGCCAAAAACATTCAGTACTTC
CASSPPGAKNIQYF
>13|NA|TRBV20-1|TRBJ1-2|TRBD1
TGCAGTGCTCGACAGGGGGCTAACTATGGCTACACCTTC
CSARQGANYGYTF
>14|NA|TRBV6-1|TRBJ1-6|NA
TGTGCCAGCACTCCGGGACCAAGGGGTTCACCCCTCCACTTT
CASTPGPRGSPLHF
>14|few|TRBV5-1|TRBJ2-5|NA
TGCGCCAGCAGCGCGGGGACCTCCCAAGAGACCCAGTACTTC
CASSAGTSQETQYF
>13|many|TRBV6-6|TRBJ2-1|NA
TGTGCCAGCAGTTATCGGGGGGCTGATGAGCAGTTCTTC
CASSYRGADEQFF
>15|NA|TRBV6-5|TRBJ1-5|NA
TGTGCCAGCACCCCGGACATGAGAGGCAATCAGCCCCAGCATTTT
CASTPDMRGNQPQHF
>13|many|TRBV6-5|TRBJ2-1|TRBD1
TGTGCCAGCAGAAAGGGACAGTACTATGAGCAGTTCTTC
CASRKGQYYEQFF
>16|NA|TRBV12-3/TRBV12-4|TRBJ2-3|NA
TGTGCCAGCAGTTTGACGGCGGACGGAAGAACAGATACGCAGTATTTT
CASSLTADGRTDTQYF
>14|NA|TRBV7-2|TRBJ2-1|NA
TGTGCCAGCAGCGTAGGGGTCGGCTACAATGAGCAGTTCTTC
CASSVGVGYNEQFF
>15|many|TRBV5-4|TRBJ1-4|NA
TGTGCCAGCAGCTTGGACAACCTCGGCGGGGAAAAACTGTTTTTT
CASSLDNLGGEKLFF
>16|NA|TRBV7-9|TRBJ2-3|TRBD1
TGTGCCAGCAGCTTAGTCCCGGGACAGGGTGTTGATACGCAGTATTTT
CASSLVPGQGVDTQYF
>18|NA|TRBV9|TRBJ2-3|TRBD2
TGTGCCAGCAGCGTCACAGCGGGGGCCGGATTTAGCACAGATACGCAGTATTTT
CASSVTAGAGFSTDTQYF
>14|NA|TRBV28|TRBJ2-2|TRBD2
TGTGCCAGCAGTTTAGGGGGGGTCGCCGGGGAGCTGTTTTTT
CASSLGGVAGELFF
>15|NA|TRBV10-3|TRBJ2-1|TRBD1
TGTGCCATCAGTGGCCGGGGACAGGGGGCAACTGAGCAGTTCTTC
CAISGRGQGATEQFF
>14|NA|TRBV29-1|TRBJ2-2|NA
TGCAGCGTGGAGGGCAGGGAGAACACCGGGGAGCTGTTTTTT
CSVEGRENTGELFF
>14|few|TRBV3-1|TRBJ2-1|NA
TGTGCCAGCAGCCAAGGAATCGAGGTGCGGGAGCAGTTCTTC
CASSQGIEVREQFF
>16|few|TRBV6-1|TRBJ1-4|TRBD1
TGTGCCAGCAGTGAGTGGGACAGAGCCCCCAATGAAAAACTGTTTTTT
CASSEWDRAPNEKLFF
>14|few|TRBV7-9|TRBJ2-1|TRBD2
TGTGCCAGCAGCCCAGGTCCCAGGGAGGGTGAGCAGTTCTTC
CASSPGPREGEQFF
>15|few|TRBV5-1|TRBJ2-2|TRBD1
TGCGCCAGCAGCCCCGGACAGGGGGTAGCCGGGGAGCTGTTTTTT
CASSPGQGVAGELFF
>15|NA|TRBV20-1|TRBJ1-6|NA
TGCAGTGTCCGGAGGGGACTCGCCGTGTCTTCACCCCTCCACTTT
CSVRRGLAVSSPLHF
>14|many|TRBV19|TRBJ2-2|NA
TGTGCCAGTAGTATATGGGGGTACACCGGGGAGCTGTTTTTT
CASSIWGYTGELFF
>14|few|TRBV4-1|TRBJ2-7|TRBD1
TGCGCCAGCAGCCCTGGGGACAGGGTTGGTAAGCAGTACTTC
CASSPGDRVGKQYF
>15|NA|TRBV4-1|TRBJ2-5|NA
TGCGCCAGCAGCCAAGGAGTCCGGGGCCAAGAGACCCAGTACTTC
CASSQGVRGQETQYF
>13|few|TRBV29-1|TRBJ2-1|TRBD2
TGCAGCGTGGCTACTAGCGGGGGGGGTGAGCAGTTCTTC
CSVATSGGGEQFF
>14|NA|TRBV11-2|TRBJ2-5|NA
TGTGCCAGCAGCTTAGCGGTTCACGCCGAGACCCAGTACTTC
CASSLAVHAETQYF